This TCR beta chain was recorded in a study of blood T cells in healthy people across ages. Findings and caveats of the study: Strongly correlated with naive T cell percentage was TCR beta diversity.

Germline-derived CDR1 and CDR2 are MGHDK and SYGVNS. CDR3 length equals 15 residues. V was pared by 1 base and J by 5 bases, with 15 bases between. This clonotype was seen more than once but under ten times. What it binds is not known. PCR was performed a second time for roughly 6 to 12 cycles using a sample-barcoded 5' primer and a J-beta primer mix. Using its own MiXCR run on the 5' RACE reads, TCRdb lists one record per CDR3 protein. The repertoire includes about 770,000 distinct CDR3 sequences, 44% of them detected once, and about 21% sits in the top ten. Sequencing was carried out using blood. This rearrangement joins TRBV25-1 to TRBJ2-7, with TRBD2 as a possible D gene (5 bases). The sequence was collected from a man in his 60s in good health. The CDR3 DNA reads TGTGCCAGCAGTGAATTACGAGGGTTCGTTCACGAGCAGTACTTC. Amino acids: CASSELRGFVHEQYF.